This T cell receptor beta chain was sequenced during a study of T-cell reconstitution after alpha-beta-depleted transplantation in children. V was pared by 10 bases and J by 6 bases, with 13 bases between. Per germline, CDR1 MNHEY and CDR2 SMNVEV (reference sequence). The CDR3 has 13 residues. This clonotype was counted only a few times. Unique molecular identifiers were used in preparing the TCRbeta library. In TCRdb, the PCR reads were re-called with MiXCR into one record per CDR3 protein. The sample contains some 72,000 distinct CDR3 sequences, around 6.6% of which appear only once. This chain uses TRBV27 with TRBJ1-6; possible D gene TRBD1, 6 bases. Material: PBMCs from the stem cell graft donor, obtained from the stem cell graft. The clonotype originates from a human donor who donated a stem cell graft to a child with acute lymphoblastic leukemia. CDR3 in amino acids: CATTGNRNSPLHF. The CDR3, as DNA: TGTGCCACCACAGGGAACCGTAATTCACCCCTCCACTTT.